The clone carrying this T cell receptor (beta chain) was observed a single time. It was with a sample-barcoded 5' primer and a J-beta primer mix that a second PCR of about 7 to 12 cycles was run. TCRdb reprocessed the 5' RACE reads via MiXCR and lists one record per CDR3 protein. The table lists about 930,000 distinct CDR3 sequences, 29% of them singletons. These data belong to a study of blood T cells in healthy people across ages. The CDR3 contains 16 residues. Germline values: CDR1 SGHTA, CDR2 FQGNSA. The J segment lost 7 bases and the V segment lost 5 bases, leaving 12 bases of the junction unmatched. The sample was also linked to a second study, of T cells of mothers and their children.

The sample consisted of blood. The chain employs TRBV7-2 and TRBJ2-1; 9 bases match TRBD1. This TCR was recovered from a woman aged 40 to 50 in good health. The CDR3 DNA sequence: TGTGCCAGCAGCGGTTGGACAGGGGACTTTTCGAATGAGCAGTTCTTC. It yields the protein CASSGWTGDFSNEQFF.